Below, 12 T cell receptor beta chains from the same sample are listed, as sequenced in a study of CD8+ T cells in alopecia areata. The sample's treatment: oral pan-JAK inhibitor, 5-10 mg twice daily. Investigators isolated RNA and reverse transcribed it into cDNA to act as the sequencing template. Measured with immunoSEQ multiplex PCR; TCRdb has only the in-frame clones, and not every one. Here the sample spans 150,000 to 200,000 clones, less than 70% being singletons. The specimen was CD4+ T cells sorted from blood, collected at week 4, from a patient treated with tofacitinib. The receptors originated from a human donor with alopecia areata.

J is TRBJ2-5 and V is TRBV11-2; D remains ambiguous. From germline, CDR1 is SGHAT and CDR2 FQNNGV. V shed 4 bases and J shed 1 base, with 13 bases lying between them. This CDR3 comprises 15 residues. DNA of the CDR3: TGTGCCAGCAGCTCCTATCTGGCCGCCCAAGAGACCCAGTACTTC. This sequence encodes CASSSYLAAQETQYF.

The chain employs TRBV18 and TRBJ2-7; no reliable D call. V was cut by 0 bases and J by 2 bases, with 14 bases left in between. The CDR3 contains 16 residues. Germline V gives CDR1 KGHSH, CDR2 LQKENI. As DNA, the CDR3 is TGTGCCAGCTCACCACCGAACCTGAGTTCCCCCTACGAGCAGTACTTC. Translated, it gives CASSPPNLSSPYEQYF.

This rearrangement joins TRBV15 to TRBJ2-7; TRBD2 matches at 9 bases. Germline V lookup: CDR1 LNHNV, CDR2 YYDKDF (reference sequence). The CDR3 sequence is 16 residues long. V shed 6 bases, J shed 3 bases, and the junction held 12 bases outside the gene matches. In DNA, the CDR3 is TGTGCCACCAGTCTTGAGGTAGGGACTAGCATCTACGAGCAGTACTTC. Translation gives CATSLEVGTSIYEQYF.

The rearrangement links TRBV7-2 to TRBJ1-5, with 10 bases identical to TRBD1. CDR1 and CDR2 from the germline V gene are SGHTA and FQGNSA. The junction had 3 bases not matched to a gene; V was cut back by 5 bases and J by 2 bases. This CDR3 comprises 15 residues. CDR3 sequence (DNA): TGTGCCAGCAGCCCGACAGGGGGCGGCAATCAGCCCCAGCATTTT. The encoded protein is CASSPTGGGNQPQHF.

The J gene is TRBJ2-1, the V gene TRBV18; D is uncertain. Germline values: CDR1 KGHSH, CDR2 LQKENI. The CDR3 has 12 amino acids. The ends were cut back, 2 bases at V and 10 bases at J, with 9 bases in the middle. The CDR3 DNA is TGTGCCAGCTCACCATCAAGCCCCGAGCAGTTCTTC. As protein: CASSPSSPEQFF.

CDR3 bases: TGTGCCAGCAGCAAACTACAGGGGGCTGGCTACACCTTC. Protein product: CASSKLQGAGYTF. The rearrangement joins TRBV7-3 to TRBJ1-2; the match to TRBD1 covers 9 bases. The CDR3 runs 13 residues. The germline CDR1 and CDR2 sequences are SGHTA and FQGTGA. J gave up 7 bases and V 5 bases, and 5 bases lay outside the gene matches.

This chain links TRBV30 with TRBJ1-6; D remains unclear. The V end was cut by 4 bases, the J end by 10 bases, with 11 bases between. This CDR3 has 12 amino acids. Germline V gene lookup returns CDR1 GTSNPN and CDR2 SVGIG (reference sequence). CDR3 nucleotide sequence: TGTGCCTGGACCTCTGGCAACTCACCCCTCCACTTT. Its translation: CAWTSGNSPLHF.

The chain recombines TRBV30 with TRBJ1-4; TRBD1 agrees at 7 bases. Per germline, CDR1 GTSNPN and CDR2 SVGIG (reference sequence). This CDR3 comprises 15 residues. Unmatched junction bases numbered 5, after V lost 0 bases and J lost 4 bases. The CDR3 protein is CAWSVRSGGNEKLFF. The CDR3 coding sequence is TGTGCCTGGAGTGTACGGTCAGGGGGTAATGAAAAACTGTTTTTT. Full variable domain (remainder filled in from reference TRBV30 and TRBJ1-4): SQTIHQWPATLVQPVGSPLSLECTVEGTSNPNLYWYRQAAGRGLQLLFYSVGIGQISSEVPQNLSASRPQDRQFILSSKKLLLSDSGFYLCAWSVRSGGNEKLFFGSGTQLSVL.

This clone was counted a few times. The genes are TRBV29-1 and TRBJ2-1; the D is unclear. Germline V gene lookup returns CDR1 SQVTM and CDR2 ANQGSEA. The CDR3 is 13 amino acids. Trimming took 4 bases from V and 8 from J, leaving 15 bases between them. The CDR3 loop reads CSVVSNTRDEQFF. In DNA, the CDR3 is TGCAGCGTTGTGAGCAACACACGGGATGAGCAGTTCTTC.

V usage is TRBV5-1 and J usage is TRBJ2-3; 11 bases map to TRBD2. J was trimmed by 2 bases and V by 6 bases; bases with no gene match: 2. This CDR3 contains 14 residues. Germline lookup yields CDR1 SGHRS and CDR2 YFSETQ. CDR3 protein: CASKLAGATDTQYF. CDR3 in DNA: TGCGCCAGCAAACTAGCGGGGGCCACAGATACGCAGTATTTT.

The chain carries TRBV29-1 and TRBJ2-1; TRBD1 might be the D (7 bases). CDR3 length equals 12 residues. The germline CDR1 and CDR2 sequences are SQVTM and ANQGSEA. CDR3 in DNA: TGCAGGGCGGGGACAGCGGCGGATGAGCAGTTCTTC. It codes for CRAGTAADEQFF.

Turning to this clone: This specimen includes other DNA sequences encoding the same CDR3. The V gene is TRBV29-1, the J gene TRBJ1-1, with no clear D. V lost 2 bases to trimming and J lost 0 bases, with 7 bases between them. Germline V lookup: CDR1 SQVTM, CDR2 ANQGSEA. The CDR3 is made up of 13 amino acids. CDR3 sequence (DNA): TGCAGCGTTGAATCTCGAATGAACACTGAAGCTTTCTTT. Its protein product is CSVESRMNTEAFF.